This T cell receptor beta chain derives from a study of blood T cell repertoires in COVID-19 (TCRdb year 2020). Concerning the study at large: The collaborator samples originated in the United States, Italy and Spain and spanned the acute and convalescent phases of COVID-19. The material from the prospective study consisted of cDNA or gDNA derived from T cells, B-cell-depleted T cells, or PBMCs. Deeply sampled blood TCRbeta repertoires from subjects exposed to, actively infected with, or recovered from COVID-19 were included in the dataset. A freely available public database, intended as a resource for researchers studying the immune response to SARS-CoV-2, is where the repertoires were released. The samples were drawn from the first 160 participants of the ongoing ImmuneRACE study and from some 1,300 subjects provided by 6 global collaborators. A de-identified subject ID, COVID-19 status, age in years and sex were almost always included in the sample metadata. Where available, HLA class I and class II types were obtained from metadata supplied by the sample provider rather than from assay-based typing. Overall results and qualifications from the work: How much clinical and demographic metadata was included differed by source and by participant, and the metadata was provided uncurated.

Remarks on this clone: It lacks a known antigen. Within one base of it there is no much larger clone, and no base qualities were kept.

The immunoSEQ Assay, a bias-controlled multiplex PCR, was used to amplify TCRbeta CDR3 regions from genomic DNA. Regarding the original processing steps: The number of nucleated cells in each sample was estimated from the amplification of reference gene primers within the assay. To quantify the absolute abundance of each unique TCRbeta CDR3 rearrangement, sequence reads were collapsed and filtered. For each sample, productive Simpson clonality was calculated by taking the square root of Simpson's diversity index across productive rearrangements. This is the immuneACCESS table as TCRdb keeps it, with only in-frame sequences that have V and J called. A part of the clones is gone; compared with another copy, unresolved V genes explain less than half, and the rest is unexplained. The DNA gave D and trimming, while V, J and clone size come from that table. Across this sample there are 300,000 to 450,000 clones, with approximately 89% seen only once. The ten biggest clones cover roughly 4% of the sample.

At one collaborating source in Seattle, patients were enrolled during active infection and were followed longitudinally through the course of disease. Each collaborating institution followed its own protocols to collect whole blood in K2EDTA tubes. For TCRbeta analysis, collaborators shipped samples in one of three forms: frozen whole blood, isolated PBMCs, or DNA extracted from either of those sample types. This TCR derives from an older woman with COVID-19, enrolled during active disease. The sequenced sample consisted of peripheral blood.

The sequenced DNA is TGCGCCAGCAGCTTGGTCGACAGGAACACTGAAGCTTTCTTT. Its product reads: CASSLVDRNTEAFF. Recombination connected TRBV5-1 to TRBJ1-1; TRBD1 is possibly the D segment (5 matching bases). CDR1 SGHRS and CDR2 YFSETQ are derived from the germline V gene. The CDR3, cysteine through phenylalanine, is 14 amino acids long. CDR3 DNA is the only sequence kept; it has 42 bases, read in frame from the first base. V lost 0 bases and J lost 1 base; the stretch between them is 7 bases long.